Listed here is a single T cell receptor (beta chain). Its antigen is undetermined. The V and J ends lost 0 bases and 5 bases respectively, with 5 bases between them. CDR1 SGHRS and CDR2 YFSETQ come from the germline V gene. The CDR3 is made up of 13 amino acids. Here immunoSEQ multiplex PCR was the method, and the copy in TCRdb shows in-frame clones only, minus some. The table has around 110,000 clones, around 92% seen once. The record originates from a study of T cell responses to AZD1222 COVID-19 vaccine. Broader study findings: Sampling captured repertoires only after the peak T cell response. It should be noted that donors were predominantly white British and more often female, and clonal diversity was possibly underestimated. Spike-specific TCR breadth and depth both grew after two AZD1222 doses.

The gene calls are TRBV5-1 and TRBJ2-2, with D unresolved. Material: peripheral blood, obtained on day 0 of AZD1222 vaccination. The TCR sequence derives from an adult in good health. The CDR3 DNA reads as TGCGCCAGCAGCTTGGAGGCGACCGGGGAGCTGTTTTTT. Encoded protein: CASSLEATGELFF.